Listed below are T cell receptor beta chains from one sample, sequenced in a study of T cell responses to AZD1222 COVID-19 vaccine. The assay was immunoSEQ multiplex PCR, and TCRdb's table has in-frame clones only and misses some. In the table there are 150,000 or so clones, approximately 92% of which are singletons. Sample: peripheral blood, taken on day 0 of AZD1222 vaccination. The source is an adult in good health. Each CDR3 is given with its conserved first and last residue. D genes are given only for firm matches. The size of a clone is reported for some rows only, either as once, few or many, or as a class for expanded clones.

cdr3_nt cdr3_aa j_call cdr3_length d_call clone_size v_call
TGTGCCAGCAGCCTCAATGCAGGGGAATACACTGAAGCTTTCTTT CASSLNAGEYTEAFF TRBJ1-1 15 . few TRBV7-3
TGTGCCAGCTCACCTTGGGCTAGCGGGAGCGGCGAGCAGTACTTC CASSPWASGSGEQYF TRBJ2-7 15 TRBD2 . TRBV18
TGTGCCAGCAGCGTAGGTCTAGGACAGGGGAGCTATGGCTACACCTTC CASSVGLGQGSYGYTF TRBJ1-2 16 TRBD1 . TRBV9
TGTGCCAGCAGAAGGGGAGGACAGACAGATACGCAGTATTTT CASRRGGQTDTQYF TRBJ2-3 14 . . TRBV7-3
TGTGCCAGCAGCTTGGAAGGGGGCTATTCACCCCTCCACTTT CASSLEGGYSPLHF TRBJ1-6 14 TRBD1 . TRBV5-5
TGCGCCAGCAGGTCCCTTGCCGGGAGGCTCCACGAGCAGTACTTC CASRSLAGRLHEQYF TRBJ2-7 15 TRBD2 . TRBV5-1
TGTGCCAGCAGCTTGGCCTCTGGGACTAGCGGGAGCGTCTATGAGCAGTTCTTC CASSLASGTSGSVYEQFF TRBJ2-1 18 TRBD2 . TRBV5-5
TGTGCCAGCAGCTTACCATCGGGGGGGAGTCAGGATGAGCAGTTCTTC CASSLPSGGSQDEQFF TRBJ2-1 16 TRBD2 . TRBV7-9
TGTGCCAGCAGCACGGGGACACACTCTGGAAACACCATATATTTT CASSTGTHSGNTIYF TRBJ1-3 15 . . TRBV9
TGTGCCAGTAGTATTAGGTCAAGGGACGGCTACACCTTC CASSIRSRDGYTF TRBJ1-2 13 . . TRBV19
TGCGCCAGCAGCCAAGAGGCCTTAGGAGGGGGCTACACCTTC CASSQEALGGGYTF TRBJ1-2 14 . . TRBV4-1
TGTGCCAGCAGCTTAGATTCTAGCGTGAGGGAGCTGTTTTTT CASSLDSSVRELFF TRBJ2-2 14 . . TRBV11-2
TGTGCCAGTAGTATCGGGCAGGGTAATCAGCCCCAGCATTTT CASSIGQGNQPQHF TRBJ1-5 14 . . TRBV19
TGTGCCAGCAGCCCTACATCGGACACGGAGACCCAGTACTTC CASSPTSDTETQYF TRBJ2-5 14 . . TRBV3-1/TRBV3-2
TGTGCCAGCAGCTTACAGGGCGGACCCTACGAGCAGTACTTC CASSLQGGPYEQYF TRBJ2-7 14 . . TRBV7-9
TGTGCCAGCAGCTTGCCGGAGGCTGGAAACACCATATATTTT CASSLPEAGNTIYF TRBJ1-3 14 . . TRBV5-4
TGTGCCAGCAGCTTAGCGAGAGGGGCTCCCTACGAGCAGTACTTC CASSLARGAPYEQYF TRBJ2-7 15 . . TRBV7-9
TGTGCCAGTAGTCCGGAGGAGGGGGCGCGCGCTGAAGCTTTCTTT CASSPEEGARAEAFF TRBJ1-1 15 TRBD1 . TRBV19
TGTGCCAGCAGCTTGAATAATCAGCCCCAGCATTTT CASSLNNQPQHF TRBJ1-5 12 . . TRBV7-2
TGCAGCGGGCGGCGGACGAACACCGGGGAGCTGTTTTTT CSGRRTNTGELFF TRBJ2-2 13 . . TRBV29-1
TGCGCCAGCAGCCAAGAAGGGGCCCGATGGGGCTATGGCTACACCTTC CASSQEGARWGYGYTF TRBJ1-2 16 . . TRBV4-1
TGTGCCTGGAGTCCACTTCCCGGGACAGCCTATGGCTACACCTTC CAWSPLPGTAYGYTF TRBJ1-2 15 TRBD1 . TRBV30
TGTGCCAGCAGCCACGCGGGGGAGCTGTTTTTT CASSHAGELFF TRBJ2-2 11 . . TRBV3-1/TRBV3-2
TGTGCCAGCAGCGTAGGGCAGGGCGGCAATCAGCCCCAGCATTTT CASSVGQGGNQPQHF TRBJ1-5 15 . . TRBV9
TGTGCCATCAGTGAGTCAGACGCAACTAATGAAAAACTGTTTTTT CAISESDATNEKLFF TRBJ1-4 15 . . TRBV10-3
TGTGCCAGCAGTGCAGGCGGGAGCACCAGTGAGCAGTTCTTC CASSAGGSTSEQFF TRBJ2-1 14 TRBD2 . TRBV2
TGTGCCAGCAGAAATTGGGACAGGGTCTGGTATTTT CASRNWDRVWYF TRBJ2-3 12 TRBD1 . TRBV6-6
TGTGCCGCCCAGAGGAGCGGGGGGGCCCCAGATACGCAGTATTTT CAAQRSGGAPDTQYF TRBJ2-3 15 TRBD2 . TRBV19
TGTGCCAGCAGTGATCCCACCCAGGGTGCGGACGGAAACACCATATATTTT CASSDPTQGADGNTIYF TRBJ1-3 17 . . TRBV6-1
TGTGCCACCTCGTTCAGACAGGAATCCAATCAGCCCCAGCATTTT CATSFRQESNQPQHF TRBJ1-5 15 . . TRBV10-3
TGTGCCAGCAGGCGGAGCTCTGGGGCCAACGTCCTGACTTTC CASRRSSGANVLTF TRBJ2-6 14 . . TRBV28
TGTGCCAGCAGCCTATTGAACACTGAAGCTTTCTTT CASSLLNTEAFF TRBJ1-1 12 . . TRBV13
TGCAGCGTTGATACGGCTCTCCCGAACACCGGGGAGCTGTTTTTT CSVDTALPNTGELFF TRBJ2-2 15 . once TRBV29-1
TGCGCCAGCAGCTTGGGCGGGTTCTTGGCTAACACTGAAGCTTTCTTT CASSLGGFLANTEAFF TRBJ1-1 16 . . TRBV5-1
TGTGCCAGCAGCTTAGCGGGGACACTATACACTGAAGCTTTCTTT CASSLAGTLYTEAFF TRBJ1-1 15 . . TRBV7-2
TGTGCCAGTAACCCCCGGGAAGTGGGCACAGATACGCAGTATTTT CASNPREVGTDTQYF TRBJ2-3 15 . . TRBV19
TGTGCCAGCAGCACGCGGGGGGGAGAGGACATTCAGTACTTC CASSTRGGEDIQYF TRBJ2-4 14 TRBD2 . TRBV5-4
TGTGCCAGCAGCTCTTCGTCTGAAGCTTTCTTT CASSSSSEAFF TRBJ1-1 11 . once TRBV7-9
TGTGCCAGCAGTTTATGGGGGAAGAACACTGAAGCTTTCTTT CASSLWGKNTEAFF TRBJ1-1 14 . . TRBV27
TGTGCCAGCAGGATCCGCCAGGGAGGCGAGCAGTACTTC CASRIRQGGEQYF TRBJ2-7 13 . . TRBV6-5
TGTGCCAGCAGCCAAGAGCCAGGGGGGTCTGAAGCTTTCTTT CASSQEPGGSEAFF TRBJ1-1 14 TRBD1 . TRBV3-1/TRBV3-2
TGTGCCAGCAGTGTCTTTCCCGGGACAGGACAGTCTAATTCACCCCTCCACTTT CASSVFPGTGQSNSPLHF TRBJ1-6 18 TRBD1 once TRBV2
TGCGCCAGCAGCCTGTCCGGGACGGAGAACACTGAAGCTTTCTTT CASSLSGTENTEAFF TRBJ1-1 15 . . TRBV4-1
TGTGCCAGCAGCTGGGGCTTAGCGGGGGGGCAAGAGACCCAGTACTTC CASSWGLAGGQETQYF TRBJ2-5 16 TRBD2 . TRBV7-6
TGTGCCAGTATGAGAGGACAGGTTGGCTATGGCTACACCTTC CASMRGQVGYGYTF TRBJ1-2 14 TRBD1 . TRBV19
TGTGCCAGCAGCTTCGGGGCGACCCAGTACTTC CASSFGATQYF TRBJ2-5 11 . . TRBV11-2
TGTGCCAGCAGCTTAGATTACAGGGGAGGCTATGGCTACACCTTC CASSLDYRGGYGYTF TRBJ1-2 15 TRBD1 . TRBV11-2